These 2 T cell receptor beta chains were all obtained from the same sample, sequenced in a study of T cells in Graves' hyperthyroidism and ophthalmopathy. Amplified regions were TCR beta CDR3 sequences from RNA transcripts. During a first-round RT-PCR of the TCR CDR3, the HTBI primer set was used. Each CDR3 protein gets one entry after TCRdb re-called the multiplex PCR reads with MiXCR. Found here are about 760,000 distinct CDR3 sequences, 30% to 40% of them singletons; the top ten hold roughly 31%. The sample was blood. The receptors were gathered from a middle-aged woman with Graves' hyperthyroidism.

At least ten counts were recorded for this clonotype. The chain employs TRBV7-9 and TRBJ1-4; 9 positions match TRBD1. CDR1 is SEHNR, CDR2 FQNEAQ, per germline (reference sequence). This CDR3 contains 17 residues. V gave up 5 bases and J gave up 3 bases; unmatched junction bases: 10. The CDR3 region has the DNA TGTGCCAGCAGCGGCGTCCCGGGACAGGGCCCTAATGAAAAACTGTTTTTT. Translating it yields CASSGVPGQGPNEKLFF.

There are many counts of this clonotype. The V and J genes are TRBV15 and TRBJ2-6; perhaps D is TRBD1 or TRBD2 (5 bases each). The V end was cut by 0 bases, the J end by 0 bases, with 12 bases between. This CDR3 has 18 amino acids. Germline assignment: CDR1 LNHNV and CDR2 YYDKDF (reference sequence). The CDR3 DNA follows: TGTGCCACCAGCAGAGATCGGGGCCTACTCTCTGGGGCCAACGTCCTGACTTTC. The encoded protein is CATSRDRGLLSGANVLTF. Using reference TRBV15 and TRBJ2-6 for the parts outside the CDR3, the full variable domain is DAMVIQNPRYQVTQFGKPVTLSCSQTLNHNVMYWYQQKSSQAPKLLFHYYDKDFNNEADTPDNFQSRRPNTSFCFLDIRSPGLGDTAMYLCATSRDRGLLSGANVLTFGAGSRLTVL.